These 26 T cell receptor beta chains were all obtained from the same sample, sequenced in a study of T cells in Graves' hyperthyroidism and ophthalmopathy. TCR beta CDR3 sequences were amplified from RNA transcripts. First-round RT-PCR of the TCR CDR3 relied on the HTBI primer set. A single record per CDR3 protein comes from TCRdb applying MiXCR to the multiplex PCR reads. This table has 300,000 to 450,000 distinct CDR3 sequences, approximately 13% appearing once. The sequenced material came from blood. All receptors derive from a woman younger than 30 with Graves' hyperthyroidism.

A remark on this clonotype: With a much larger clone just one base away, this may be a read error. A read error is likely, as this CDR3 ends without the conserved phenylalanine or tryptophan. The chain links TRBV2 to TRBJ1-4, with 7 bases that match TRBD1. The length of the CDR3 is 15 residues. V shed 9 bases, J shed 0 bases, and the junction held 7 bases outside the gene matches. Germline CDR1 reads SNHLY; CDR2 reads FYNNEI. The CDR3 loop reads CASVTGDATNEKLFS. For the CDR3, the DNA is TGTGCCAGTGTAACAGGGGATGCAACTAATGAAAAACTGTTTTCT.

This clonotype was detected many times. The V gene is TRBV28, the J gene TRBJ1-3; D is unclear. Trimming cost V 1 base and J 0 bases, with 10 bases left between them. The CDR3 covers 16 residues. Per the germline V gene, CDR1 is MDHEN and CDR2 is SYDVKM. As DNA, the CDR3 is TGTGCCAGCAGTTTATTTCACACTGACTCTGGAAACACCATATATTTT. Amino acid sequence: CASSLFHTDSGNTIYF. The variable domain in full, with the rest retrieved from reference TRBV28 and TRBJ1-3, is DVKVTQSSRYLVKRTGEKVFLECVQDMDHENMFWYRQDPGLGLRLIYFSYDVKMKEKGDIPEGYSVSREKKERFSLILESASTNQTSMYLCASSLFHTDSGNTIYFGEGSWLTVV.

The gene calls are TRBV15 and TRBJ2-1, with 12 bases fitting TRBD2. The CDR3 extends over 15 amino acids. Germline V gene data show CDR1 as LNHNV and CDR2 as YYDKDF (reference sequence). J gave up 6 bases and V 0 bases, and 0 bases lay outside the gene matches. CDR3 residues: CATSRETSGSNEQFF. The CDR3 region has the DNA TGTGCCACCAGCAGAGAGACTAGCGGGAGCAATGAGCAGTTCTTC.

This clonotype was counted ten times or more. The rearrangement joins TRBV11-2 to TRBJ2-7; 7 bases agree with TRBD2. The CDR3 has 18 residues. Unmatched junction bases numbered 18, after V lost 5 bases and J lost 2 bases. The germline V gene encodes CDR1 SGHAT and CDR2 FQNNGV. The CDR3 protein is CASSPRSGRGDLTYEQYF. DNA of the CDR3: TGTGCCAGCAGCCCGCGCTCGGGACGGGGGGACTTAACCTACGAGCAGTACTTC.

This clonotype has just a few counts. This CDR3 is CASSPETSGTGNEQFF. The CDR3 nucleotides read TGTGCCAGTAGTCCGGAGACTAGCGGGACAGGTAATGAGCAGTTCTTC. The V call is TRBV19, the J call TRBJ2-1; 11 bases align to TRBD2. The CDR3 runs to 16 residues. Germline values: CDR1 LNHDA, CDR2 SQIVND (reference sequence). Losses at the gene ends were 5 bases for V and 7 bases for J; bases not matched to a gene: 10. Full variable domain (rest looked up from reference TRBV19 and TRBJ2-1): DGGITQSPKYLFRKEGQNVTLSCEQNLNHDAMYWYRQDPGQGLRLIYYSQIVNDFQKGDIAEGYSVSREKKESFPLTVTSAQKNPTAFYLCASSPETSGTGNEQFFGPGTRLTVL.

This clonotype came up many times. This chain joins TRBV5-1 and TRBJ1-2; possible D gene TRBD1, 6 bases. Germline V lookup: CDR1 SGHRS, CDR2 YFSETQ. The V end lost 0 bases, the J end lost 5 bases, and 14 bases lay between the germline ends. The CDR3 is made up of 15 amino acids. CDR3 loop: CASSLGQASGYGYTF. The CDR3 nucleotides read TGCGCCAGCAGCTTGGGACAGGCCTCAGGGTATGGCTACACCTTC.

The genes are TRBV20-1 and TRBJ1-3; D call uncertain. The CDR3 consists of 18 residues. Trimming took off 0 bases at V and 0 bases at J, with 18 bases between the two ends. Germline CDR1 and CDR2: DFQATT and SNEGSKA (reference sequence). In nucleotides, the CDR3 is TGCAGTGCTAGAGATCTAATGAGCTCAACCGACTCTGGAAACACCATATATTTT. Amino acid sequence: CSARDLMSSTDSGNTIYF.

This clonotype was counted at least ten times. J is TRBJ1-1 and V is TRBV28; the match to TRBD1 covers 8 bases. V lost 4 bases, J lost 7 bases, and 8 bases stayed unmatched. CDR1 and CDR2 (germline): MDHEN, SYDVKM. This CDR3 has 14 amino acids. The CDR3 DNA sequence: TGTGCCAGCAGTTCAGGGACAGGCGGTTATGAAGCTTTCTTT. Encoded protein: CASSSGTGGYEAFF.

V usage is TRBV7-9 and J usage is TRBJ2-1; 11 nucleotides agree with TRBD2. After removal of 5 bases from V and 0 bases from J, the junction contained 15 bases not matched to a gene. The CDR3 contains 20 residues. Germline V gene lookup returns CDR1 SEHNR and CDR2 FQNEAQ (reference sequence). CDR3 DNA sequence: TGTGCCAGCAGCGCCCGACTAGCGGGACCAAAAGGAAGCTCCTACAATGAGCAGTTCTTC. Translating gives CASSARLAGPKGSSYNEQFF.

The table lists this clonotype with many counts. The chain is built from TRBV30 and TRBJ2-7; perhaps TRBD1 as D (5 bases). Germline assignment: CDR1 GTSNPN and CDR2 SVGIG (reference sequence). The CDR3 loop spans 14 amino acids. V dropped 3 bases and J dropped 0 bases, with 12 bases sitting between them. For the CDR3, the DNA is TGTGCCTGGAGCCAGGGTCTAAGCTCCTACGAGCAGTACTTC. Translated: CAWSQGLSSYEQYF.

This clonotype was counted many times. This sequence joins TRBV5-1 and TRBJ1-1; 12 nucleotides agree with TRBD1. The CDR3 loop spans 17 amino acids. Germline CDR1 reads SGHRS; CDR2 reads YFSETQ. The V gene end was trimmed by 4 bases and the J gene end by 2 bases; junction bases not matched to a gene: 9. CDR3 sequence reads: CASSNSGTGGANTEAFF. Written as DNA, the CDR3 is TGCGCCAGCAGCAACTCCGGGACAGGGGGCGCAAACACTGAAGCTTTCTTT.

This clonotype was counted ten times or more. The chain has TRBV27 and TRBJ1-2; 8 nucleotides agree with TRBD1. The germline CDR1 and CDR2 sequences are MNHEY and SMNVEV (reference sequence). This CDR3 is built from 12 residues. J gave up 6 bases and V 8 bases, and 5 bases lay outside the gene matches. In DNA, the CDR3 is TGTGCCAGCGGGCAGGGGGCGCATGGCTACACCTTC. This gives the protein CASGQGAHGYTF.

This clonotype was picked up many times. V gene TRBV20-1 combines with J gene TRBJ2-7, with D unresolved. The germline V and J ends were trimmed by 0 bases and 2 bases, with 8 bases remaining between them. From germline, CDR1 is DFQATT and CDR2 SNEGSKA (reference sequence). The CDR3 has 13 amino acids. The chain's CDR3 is CSARETDTYEQYF. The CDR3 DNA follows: TGCAGTGCTAGAGAGACGGATACCTACGAGCAGTACTTC.

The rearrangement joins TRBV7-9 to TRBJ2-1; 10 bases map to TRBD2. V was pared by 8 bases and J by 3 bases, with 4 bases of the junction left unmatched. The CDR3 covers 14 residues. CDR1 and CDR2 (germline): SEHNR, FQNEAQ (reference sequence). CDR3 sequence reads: CASAGTSVYNEQFF. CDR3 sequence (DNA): TGTGCCAGCGCCGGGACTAGCGTCTACAATGAGCAGTTCTTC.

This CDR3 reads CASSFLANTGELFF. The CDR3 DNA is TGTGCCAGCAGCTTTCTGGCGAACACCGGGGAGCTGTTTTTT. The chain links TRBV7-2 to TRBJ2-2; D gene uncertain. Germline CDR1 SGHTA, CDR2 FQGNSA. Trimming left V 3 bases short and J 0 bases short, with 5 bases between. This CDR3 has 14 residues.

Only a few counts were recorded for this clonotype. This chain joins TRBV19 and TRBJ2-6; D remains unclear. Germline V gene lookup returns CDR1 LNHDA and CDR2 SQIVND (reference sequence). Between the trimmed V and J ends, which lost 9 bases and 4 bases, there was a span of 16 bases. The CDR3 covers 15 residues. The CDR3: CASAETFGGANVLTF. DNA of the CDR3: TGTGCCAGCGCCGAGACTTTCGGGGGGGCCAACGTCCTGACTTTC.

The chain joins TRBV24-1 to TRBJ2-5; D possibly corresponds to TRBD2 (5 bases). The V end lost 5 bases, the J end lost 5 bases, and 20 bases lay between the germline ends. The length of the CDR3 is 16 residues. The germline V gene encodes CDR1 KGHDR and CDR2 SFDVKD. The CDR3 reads CATSGHSGKPGETQYF. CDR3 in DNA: TGTGCCACCAGTGGCCACTCCGGGAAGCCCGGGGAGACCCAGTACTTC.

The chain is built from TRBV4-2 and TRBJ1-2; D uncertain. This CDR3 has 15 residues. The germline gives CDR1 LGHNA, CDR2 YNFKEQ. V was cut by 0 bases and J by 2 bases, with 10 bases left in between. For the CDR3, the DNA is TGTGCCAGCAGCCAAGATAAGATGCGAAACTATGGCTACACCTTC. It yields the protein CASSQDKMRNYGYTF.

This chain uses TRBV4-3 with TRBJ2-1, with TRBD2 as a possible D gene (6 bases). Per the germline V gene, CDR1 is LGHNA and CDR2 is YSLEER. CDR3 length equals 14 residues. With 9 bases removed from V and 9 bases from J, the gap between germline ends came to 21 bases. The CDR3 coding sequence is TGCGCCAGTAACACGGTGGCGGGAACGGGTGAGCAGTTCTTC. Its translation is CASNTVAGTGEQFF.

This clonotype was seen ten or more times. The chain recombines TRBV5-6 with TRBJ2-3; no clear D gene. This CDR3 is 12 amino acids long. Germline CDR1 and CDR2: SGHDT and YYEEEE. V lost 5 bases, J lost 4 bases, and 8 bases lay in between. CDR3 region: CASRISPDTQYF. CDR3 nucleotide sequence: TGTGCCAGCAGGATCAGCCCAGATACGCAGTATTTT.

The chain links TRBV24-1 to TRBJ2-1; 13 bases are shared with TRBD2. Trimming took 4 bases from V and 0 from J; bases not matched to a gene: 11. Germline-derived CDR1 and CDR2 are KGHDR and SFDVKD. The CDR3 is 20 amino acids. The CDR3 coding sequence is TGTGCCACCAGTGACCCCCAACTAGCGGGAGGGCCGGGCTCCTACAATGAGCAGTTCTTC. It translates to CATSDPQLAGGPGSYNEQFF.

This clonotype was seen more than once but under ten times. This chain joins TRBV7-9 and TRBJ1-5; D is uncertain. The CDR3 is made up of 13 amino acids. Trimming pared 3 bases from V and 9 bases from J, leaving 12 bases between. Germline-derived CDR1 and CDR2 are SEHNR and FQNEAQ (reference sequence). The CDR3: CASSFEGWGPQHF. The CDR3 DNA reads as TGTGCCAGCAGCTTTGAGGGCTGGGGGCCCCAGCATTTT.

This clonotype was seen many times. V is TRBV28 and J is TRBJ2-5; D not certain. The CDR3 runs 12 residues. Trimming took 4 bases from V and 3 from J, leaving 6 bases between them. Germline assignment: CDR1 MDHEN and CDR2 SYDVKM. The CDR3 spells CASSSAKETQYF. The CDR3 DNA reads TGTGCCAGCAGTTCAGCAAAAGAGACCCAGTACTTC.

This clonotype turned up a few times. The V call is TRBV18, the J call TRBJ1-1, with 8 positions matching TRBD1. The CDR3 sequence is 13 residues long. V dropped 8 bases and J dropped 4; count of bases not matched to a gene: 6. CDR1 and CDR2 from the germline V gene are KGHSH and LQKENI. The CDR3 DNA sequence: TGTGCCAGCCACGAACAGGGGGGCACTGAAGCTTTCTTT. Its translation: CASHEQGGTEAFF.

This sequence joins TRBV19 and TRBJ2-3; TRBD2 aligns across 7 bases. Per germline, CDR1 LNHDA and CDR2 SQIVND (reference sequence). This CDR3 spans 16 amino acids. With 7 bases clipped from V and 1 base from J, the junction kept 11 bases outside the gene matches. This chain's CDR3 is CASTPVAGRRTDTQYF. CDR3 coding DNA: TGTGCCAGTACCCCGGTTGCCGGGAGGCGCACAGATACGCAGTATTTT. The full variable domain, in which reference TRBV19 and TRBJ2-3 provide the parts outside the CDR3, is DGGITQSPKYLFRKEGQNVTLSCEQNLNHDAMYWYRQDPGQGLRLIYYSQIVNDFQKGDIAEGYSVSREKKESFPLTVTSAQKNPTAFYLCASTPVAGRRTDTQYFGPGTRLTVL.

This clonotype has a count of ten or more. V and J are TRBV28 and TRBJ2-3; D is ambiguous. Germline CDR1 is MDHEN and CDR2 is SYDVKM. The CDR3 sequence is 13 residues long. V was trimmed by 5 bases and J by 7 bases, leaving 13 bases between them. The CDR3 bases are TGTGCCAGCAGTCCCTACCGACTCAATACGCAGTATTTT. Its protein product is CASSPYRLNTQYF.